This T cell receptor (beta chain) is from a study of Ad26.COV2.S vaccination and SARS-CoV-2 variants (dated by TCRdb to the early 2020s). As for the study more broadly: Vaccine-arm donors came from COV1001, a multicentre, randomized, double-blind, placebo-controlled phase I-IIa trial of Ad26.COV2.S in healthy adults. Dosing of Ad26.COV2.S was intramuscular, at either 5x10^10 or 1x10^11 viral particles, delivered as one shot or as two shots spaced 56 days apart. TCRbeta repertoire sequencing served as the tool for gauging how specific and how broad the SARS-CoV-2-reactive T cell receptors were following Ad26.COV2.S vaccination. A total of around 32 samples were included in the TCR-sequenced set, comprising some 20 Ad26.COV2.S vaccine recipients, 5 placebo recipients and 8 SARS-CoV-2 convalescent individuals. Participants in the trial were split at random into five groups of five each, receiving low-dose or high-dose Ad26.COV2.S once or twice, or else placebo on both occasions. Blinding of investigators to trial group allocation was maintained during experiments and outcome assessment.

As for this clone: There is no known antigen for this receptor. Base-call qualities are not available, and no considerably larger clone is one nucleotide away.

TCRbeta CDR3 regions were sequenced with the immunoSEQ Assay. After extraction, genomic DNA underwent amplification by bias-controlled multiplex PCR, followed by high-throughput sequencing. For the original study's pipeline: To quantify the absolute abundance of every unique TCRbeta CDR3 region, sequences were collapsed and filtered. T cell fraction was estimated by normalizing TCRbeta template counts to usable DNA, which was measured by amplifying reference genes present in all nucleated cells. Repertoire TCRs were annotated as SARS-CoV-2-specific when V gene, CDR3 amino acid sequence and J gene were exactly matched to a known reactive TCR set. The reference SARS-CoV-2 TCR set was obtained from MIRA and was filtered for enrichment in COVID-19-positive ImmuneCODE repertoires, whereby public or cross-reactive TCRs were removed. Using the MIRA antigens, annotated TCRs were further analysed by specific ORF or by position within an ORF. Breadth was defined as annotated unique rearrangements over total unique productive rearrangements; depth was the summed frequency of those rearrangements. Group comparisons of TCR breadth used two-sided Wilcoxon rank-sum tests. The source is immuneACCESS, and TCRdb retained only in-frame sequences with V and J called. Part of the clones is not carried over; for the studies checked, unresolved V genes explain less than half of this, and the remainder is unexplained. V and J calls and clone size are those listed in that table; D and trimming were worked out from the DNA. Across this sample there are hundreds of thousands of clones, with about nine tenths seen only once. Jointly, the top ten make up less than 15% of the sample.

CDR1 is given as LNHDA and CDR2 as SQIVND, both from the germline V gene (reference sequence). Its CDR3 holds 15 amino acids, cysteine through phenylalanine. Left in the record is the CDR3 DNA by itself, 45 bases read in frame from the first base. V trim: 3 bases; J trim: 3 bases; unmatched bases: 7. Interpreted using the paper, the treatment or condition label stands for: 15 to 20 received Ad26.COV2.S at low or high dose, single or two shots; about 5 received placebo; per-sample allocation not given. For vaccine and placebo recipients, repertoires were sequenced using samples collected on day 63 after the first injection. In Cohort 1b, about 27 adults aged 18-55 years were enrolled at a single site in Boston, USA, between 29 July and 7 August 2020. Ad26.COV2.S consisted of a replication-incompetent adenovirus type 26 vector by which a prefusion-stabilized SARS-CoV-2 spike protein from the original Wuhan strain was expressed.

Overall results and qualifications from the work: It was noted by the authors that total T cell responses may have been underestimated by the TCR breadth and depth analyses. After vaccination, substantial breadth of spike-specific CD8+ and CD4+ T cell responses was reported. Comparing responses between vaccine doses or regimens was not something the study was powered to do. Comparable non-spike TCR breadth was observed between vaccine and placebo recipients, consistent with only spike being contained in the vaccine. Compared with placebo recipients, Ad26.COV2.S recipients showed higher spike-specific TCR breadth (P = 0.0014).

The clonotype was recovered from a person between 18 and 59 years old who received the Ad26.COV2.S COVID-19 vaccine or a placebo. The receptor chain draws on TRBV19 and TRBJ1-1; a stretch of 7 junction bases matches TRBD1. Sequences were derived from peripheral blood, sampled in a trial of Ad26.COV2.S vaccine versus placebo. This receptor has the CDR3 CASSIPHRGDTEAFF. The DNA sequence reads TGTGCCAGTAGTATTCCTCACAGGGGCGACACTGAAGCTTTCTTT.